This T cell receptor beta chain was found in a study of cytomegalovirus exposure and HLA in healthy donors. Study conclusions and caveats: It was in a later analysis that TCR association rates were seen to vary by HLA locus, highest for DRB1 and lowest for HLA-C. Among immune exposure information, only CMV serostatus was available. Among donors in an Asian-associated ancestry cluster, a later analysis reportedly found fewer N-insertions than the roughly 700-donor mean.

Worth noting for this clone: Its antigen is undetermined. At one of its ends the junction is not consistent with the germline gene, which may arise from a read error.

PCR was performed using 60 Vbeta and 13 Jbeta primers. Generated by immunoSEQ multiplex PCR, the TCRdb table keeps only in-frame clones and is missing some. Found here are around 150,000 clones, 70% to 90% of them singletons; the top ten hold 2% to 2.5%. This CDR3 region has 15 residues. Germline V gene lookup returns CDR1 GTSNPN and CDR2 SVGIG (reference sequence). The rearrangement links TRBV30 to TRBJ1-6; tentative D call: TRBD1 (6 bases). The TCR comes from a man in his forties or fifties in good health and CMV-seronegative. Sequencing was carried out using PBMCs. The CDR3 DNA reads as TGTGTCTGGAGTGTAGGGGGGGCCAATAATTCACCCCTCCACTTT. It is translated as CVWSVGGANNSPLHF.